This TCR beta chain was identified during a study of identical twins. V lost 6 bases and J 3 bases, leaving 15 bases between the germline ends. Germline-derived CDR1 and CDR2 are DFQATT and SNEGSKA (reference sequence). The CDR3 loop spans 13 amino acids. TCRdb re-derived calls from the 5' RACE reads in MiXCR, one entry per CDR3 protein. The sample contains some 730,000 distinct CDR3 sequences, around a sixth of which appear only once. These data are also associated with another study on T cells expressing NK-cell markers.

Sequencing used PBMCs. This clonotype was sampled from a woman under 30 in good health. The chain carries TRBV20-1 and TRBJ2-7; no definite D call. The CDR3 loop is CSARAGTIYEQYF. The DNA for the CDR3 is TGCAGTGCCCGGGCCGGCACCATCTACGAGCAGTACTTC.